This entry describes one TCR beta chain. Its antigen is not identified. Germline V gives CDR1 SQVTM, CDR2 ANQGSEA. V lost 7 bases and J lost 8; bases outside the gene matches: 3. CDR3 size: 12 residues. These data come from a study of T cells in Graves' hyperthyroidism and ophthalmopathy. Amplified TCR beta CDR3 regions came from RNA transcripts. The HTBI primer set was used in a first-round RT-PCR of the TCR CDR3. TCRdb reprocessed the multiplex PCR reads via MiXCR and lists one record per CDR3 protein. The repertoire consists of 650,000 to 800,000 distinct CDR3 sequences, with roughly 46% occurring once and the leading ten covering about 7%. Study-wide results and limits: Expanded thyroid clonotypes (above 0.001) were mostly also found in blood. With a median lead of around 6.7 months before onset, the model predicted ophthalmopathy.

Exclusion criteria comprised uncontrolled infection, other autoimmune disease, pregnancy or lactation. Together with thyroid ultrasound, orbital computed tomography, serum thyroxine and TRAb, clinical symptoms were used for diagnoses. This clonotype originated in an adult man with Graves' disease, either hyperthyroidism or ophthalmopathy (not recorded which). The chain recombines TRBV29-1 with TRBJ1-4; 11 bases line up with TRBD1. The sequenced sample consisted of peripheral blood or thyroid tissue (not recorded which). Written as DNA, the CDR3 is TGCAGCGCGGACAGGGGGCAGGAAAAACTGTTTTTT. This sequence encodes CSADRGQEKLFF.